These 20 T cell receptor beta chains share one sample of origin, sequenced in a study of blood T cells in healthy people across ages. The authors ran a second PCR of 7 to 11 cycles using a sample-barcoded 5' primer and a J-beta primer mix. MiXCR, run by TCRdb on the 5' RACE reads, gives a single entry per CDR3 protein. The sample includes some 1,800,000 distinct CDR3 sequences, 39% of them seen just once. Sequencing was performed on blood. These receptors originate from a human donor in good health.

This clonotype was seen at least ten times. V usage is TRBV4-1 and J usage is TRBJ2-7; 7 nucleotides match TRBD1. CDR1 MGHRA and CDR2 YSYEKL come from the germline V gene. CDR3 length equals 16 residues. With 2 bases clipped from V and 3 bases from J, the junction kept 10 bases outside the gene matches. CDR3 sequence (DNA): TGCGCCAGCAGCCAACAGCCCGGGACAGAATTCTACGAGCAGTACTTC. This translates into CASSQQPGTEFYEQYF.

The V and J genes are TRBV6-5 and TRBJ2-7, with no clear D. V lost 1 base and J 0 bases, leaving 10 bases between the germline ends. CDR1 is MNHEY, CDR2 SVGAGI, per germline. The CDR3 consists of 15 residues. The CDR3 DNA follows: TGTGCCAGCAGTTACTGGGTCTCGAGCTCCTACGAGCAGTACTTC. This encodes CASSYWVSSSYEQYF.

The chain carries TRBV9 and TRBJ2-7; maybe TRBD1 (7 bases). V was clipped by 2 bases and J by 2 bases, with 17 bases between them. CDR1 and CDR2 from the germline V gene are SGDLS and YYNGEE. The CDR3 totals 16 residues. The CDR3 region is CASSVGGTVLTYEQYF. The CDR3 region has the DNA TGTGCCAGCAGCGTCGGAGGGACAGTACTTACCTACGAGCAGTACTTC.

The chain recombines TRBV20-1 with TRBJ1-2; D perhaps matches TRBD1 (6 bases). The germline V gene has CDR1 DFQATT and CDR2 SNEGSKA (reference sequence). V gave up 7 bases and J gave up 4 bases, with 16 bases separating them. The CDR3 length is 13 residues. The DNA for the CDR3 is TGCAGTGGGTTCAACAGGGAAAGCTATGGCTACACCTTC. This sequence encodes CSGFNRESYGYTF.

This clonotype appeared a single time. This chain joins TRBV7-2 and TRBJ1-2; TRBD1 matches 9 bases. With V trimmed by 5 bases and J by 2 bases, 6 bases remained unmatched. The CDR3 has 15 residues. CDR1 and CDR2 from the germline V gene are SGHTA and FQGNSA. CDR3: CASSPDRGGNYGYTF. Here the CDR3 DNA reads TGTGCCAGCAGCCCCGACAGGGGGGGAAACTATGGCTACACCTTC.

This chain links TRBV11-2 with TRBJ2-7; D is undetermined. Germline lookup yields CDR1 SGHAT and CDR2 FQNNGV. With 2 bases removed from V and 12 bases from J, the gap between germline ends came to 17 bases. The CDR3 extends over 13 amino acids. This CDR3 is CASSLSSAQRMYF. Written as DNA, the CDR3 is TGTGCCAGCAGCTTATCGTCGGCACAGAGAATGTACTTC.

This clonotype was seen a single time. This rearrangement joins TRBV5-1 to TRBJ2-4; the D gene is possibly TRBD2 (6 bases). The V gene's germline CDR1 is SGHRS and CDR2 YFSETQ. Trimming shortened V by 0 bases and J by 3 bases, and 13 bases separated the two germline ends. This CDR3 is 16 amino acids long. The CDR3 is CASSLGGRTNKNIQYF. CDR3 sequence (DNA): TGCGCCAGCAGCTTGGGGGGGAGGACGAACAAAAACATTCAGTACTTC.

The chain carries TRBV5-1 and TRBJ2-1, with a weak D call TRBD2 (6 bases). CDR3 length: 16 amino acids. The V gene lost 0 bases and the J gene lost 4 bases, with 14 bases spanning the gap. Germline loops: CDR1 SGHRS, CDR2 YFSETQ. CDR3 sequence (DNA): TGCGCCAGCAGCTTGGCCTCCTGGGGGGAATACAATGAGCAGTTCTTC. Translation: CASSLASWGEYNEQFF.

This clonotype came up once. The CDR3 protein is CASSQDPSGGRETQYF. The CDR3 coding sequence is TGTGCCAGCAGCCAAGACCCTAGCGGGGGGAGAGAGACCCAGTACTTC. This chain links TRBV3-1 with TRBJ2-5, with 11 bases matching TRBD2. The germline gives CDR1 LGHDT, CDR2 YNNKEL (reference sequence). V lost 0 bases to trimming and J lost 4 bases; unmatched junction nucleotides: 4. The CDR3 totals 16 residues.

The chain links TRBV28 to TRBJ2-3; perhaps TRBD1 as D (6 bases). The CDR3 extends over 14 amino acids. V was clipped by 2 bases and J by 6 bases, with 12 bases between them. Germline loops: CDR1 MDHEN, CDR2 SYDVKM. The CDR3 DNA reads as TGTGCCAGCAGTTTAGACAGGTCTTATGATACGCAGTATTTT. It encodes CASSLDRSYDTQYF.

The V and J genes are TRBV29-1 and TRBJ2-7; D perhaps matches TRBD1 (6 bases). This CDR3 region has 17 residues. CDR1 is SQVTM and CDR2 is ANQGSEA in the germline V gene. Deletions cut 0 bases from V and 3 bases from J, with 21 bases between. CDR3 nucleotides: TGCAGCGTTGAAGATTCTGGGGGTGGGAGAGGGGGCTACGAGCAGTACTTC. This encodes CSVEDSGGGRGGYEQYF.

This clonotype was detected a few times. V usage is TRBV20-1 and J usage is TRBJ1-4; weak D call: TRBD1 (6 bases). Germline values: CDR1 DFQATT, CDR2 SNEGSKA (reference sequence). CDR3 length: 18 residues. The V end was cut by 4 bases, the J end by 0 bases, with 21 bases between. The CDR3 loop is CSANPTTGLFATNEKLFF. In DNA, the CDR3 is TGCAGTGCTAATCCAACGACAGGTTTATTTGCAACTAATGAAAAACTGTTTTTT.

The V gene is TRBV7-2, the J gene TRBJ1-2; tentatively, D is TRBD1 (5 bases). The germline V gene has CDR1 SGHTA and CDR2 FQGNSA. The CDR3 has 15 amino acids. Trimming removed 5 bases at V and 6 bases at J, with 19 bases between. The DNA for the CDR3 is TGTGCCAGCAGCCTTGTTGAGGGGAATGTTGATGGCTACACCTTC. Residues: CASSLVEGNVDGYTF.

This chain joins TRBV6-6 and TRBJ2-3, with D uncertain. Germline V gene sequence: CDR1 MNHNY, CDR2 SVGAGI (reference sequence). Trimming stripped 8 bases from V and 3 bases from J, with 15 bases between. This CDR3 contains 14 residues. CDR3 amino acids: CASSNWGGTDTQYF. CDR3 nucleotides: TGTGCCAGCTCTAATTGGGGTGGGACAGATACGCAGTATTTT.

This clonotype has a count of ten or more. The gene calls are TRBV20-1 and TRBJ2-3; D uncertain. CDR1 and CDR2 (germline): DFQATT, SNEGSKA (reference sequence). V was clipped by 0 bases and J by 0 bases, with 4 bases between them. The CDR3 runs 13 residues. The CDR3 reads CSARDVSTDTQYF. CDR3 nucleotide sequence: TGCAGTGCTAGAGATGTTAGCACAGATACGCAGTATTTT.

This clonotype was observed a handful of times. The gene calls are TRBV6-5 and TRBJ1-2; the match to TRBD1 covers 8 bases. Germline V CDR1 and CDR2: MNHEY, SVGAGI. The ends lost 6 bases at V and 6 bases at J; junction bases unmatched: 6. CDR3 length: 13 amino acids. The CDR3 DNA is TGTGCCAGCAGCCAACGGACAGGGAATGGCTACACCTTC. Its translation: CASSQRTGNGYTF.

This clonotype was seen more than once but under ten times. The CDR3 loop is CASNPHGRENNEQFF. DNA for the CDR3: TGCGCCAGCAACCCCCACGGGCGGGAAAACAATGAGCAGTTCTTC. J is TRBJ2-1 and V is TRBV10-1; possible D gene TRBD2, 6 bases. This CDR3 contains 15 residues. The V end lost 7 bases, the J end lost 5 bases, and 18 bases lay between the germline ends. The V gene's germline CDR1 is WNHNN and CDR2 SYGVQD (reference sequence).

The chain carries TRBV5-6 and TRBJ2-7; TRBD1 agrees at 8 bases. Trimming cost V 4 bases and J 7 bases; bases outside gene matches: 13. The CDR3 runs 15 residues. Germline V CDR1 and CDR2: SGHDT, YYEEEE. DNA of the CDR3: TGTGCCAGCAGCCCGGGACAGGACCAAGCGCGGGAGCAGTACTTC. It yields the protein CASSPGQDQAREQYF.

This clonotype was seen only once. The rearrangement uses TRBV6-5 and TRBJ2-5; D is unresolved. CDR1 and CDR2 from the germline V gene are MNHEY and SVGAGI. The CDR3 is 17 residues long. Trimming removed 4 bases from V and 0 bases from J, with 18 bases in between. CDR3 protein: CASSCSTDQLYQETQYF. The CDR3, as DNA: TGTGCCAGCAGTTGCAGTACCGACCAGTTATACCAAGAGACCCAGTACTTC.

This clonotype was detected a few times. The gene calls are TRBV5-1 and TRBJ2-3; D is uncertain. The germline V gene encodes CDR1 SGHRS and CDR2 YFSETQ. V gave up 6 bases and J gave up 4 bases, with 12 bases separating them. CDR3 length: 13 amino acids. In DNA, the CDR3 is TGCGCCAGCATTGAAGTTGGTTCAGATACGCAGTATTTT. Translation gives CASIEVGSDTQYF.